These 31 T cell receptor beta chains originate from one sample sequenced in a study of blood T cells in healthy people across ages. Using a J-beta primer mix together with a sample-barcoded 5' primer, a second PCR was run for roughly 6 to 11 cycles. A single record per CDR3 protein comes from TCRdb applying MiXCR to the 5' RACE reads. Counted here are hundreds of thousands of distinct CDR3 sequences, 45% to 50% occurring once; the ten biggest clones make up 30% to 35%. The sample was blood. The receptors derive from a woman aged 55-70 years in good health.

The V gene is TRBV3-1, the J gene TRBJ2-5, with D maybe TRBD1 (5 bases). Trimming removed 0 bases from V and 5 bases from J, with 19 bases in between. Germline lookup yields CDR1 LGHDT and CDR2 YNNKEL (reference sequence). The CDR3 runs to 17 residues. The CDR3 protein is CASSQDGAAGRKETQYF. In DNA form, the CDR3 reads TGTGCCAGCAGCCAAGATGGTGCGGCAGGGCGGAAGGAGACCCAGTACTTC.

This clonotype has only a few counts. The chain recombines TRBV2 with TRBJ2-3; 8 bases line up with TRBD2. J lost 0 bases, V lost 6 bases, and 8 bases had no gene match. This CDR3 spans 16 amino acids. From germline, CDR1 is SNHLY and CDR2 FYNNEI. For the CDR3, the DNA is TGTGCCAGCAGCCCCCCCGGGACTAGAAGCACAGATACGCAGTATTTT. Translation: CASSPPGTRSTDTQYF.

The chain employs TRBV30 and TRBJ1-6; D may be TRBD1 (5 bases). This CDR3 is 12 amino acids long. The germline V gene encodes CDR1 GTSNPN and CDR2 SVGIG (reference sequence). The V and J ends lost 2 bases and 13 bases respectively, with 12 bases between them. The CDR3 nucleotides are TGTGCCTGGAGTACCCGGGGCACGCCCCTCCACTTT. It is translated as CAWSTRGTPLHF.

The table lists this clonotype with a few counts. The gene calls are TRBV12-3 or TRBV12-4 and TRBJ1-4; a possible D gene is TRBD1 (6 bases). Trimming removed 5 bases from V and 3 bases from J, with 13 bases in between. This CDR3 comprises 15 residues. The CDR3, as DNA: TGTGCCAGCAGTGGACTGACAGGCCCTAATGAAAAACTGTTTTTT. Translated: CASSGLTGPNEKLFF.

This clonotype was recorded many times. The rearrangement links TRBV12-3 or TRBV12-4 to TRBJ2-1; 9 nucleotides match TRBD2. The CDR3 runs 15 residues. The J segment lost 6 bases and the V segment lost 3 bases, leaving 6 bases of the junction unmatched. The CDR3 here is CASSLHLAGINEQFF. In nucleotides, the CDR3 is TGTGCCAGCAGTTTGCACCTAGCGGGAATCAATGAGCAGTTCTTC.

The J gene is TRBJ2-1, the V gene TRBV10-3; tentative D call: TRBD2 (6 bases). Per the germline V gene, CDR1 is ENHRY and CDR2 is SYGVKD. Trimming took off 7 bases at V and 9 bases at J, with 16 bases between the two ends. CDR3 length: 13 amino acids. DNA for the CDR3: TGTGCCATCACGGGGCGGGATGGGGGTGAGCAGTTCTTC. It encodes CAITGRDGGEQFF.

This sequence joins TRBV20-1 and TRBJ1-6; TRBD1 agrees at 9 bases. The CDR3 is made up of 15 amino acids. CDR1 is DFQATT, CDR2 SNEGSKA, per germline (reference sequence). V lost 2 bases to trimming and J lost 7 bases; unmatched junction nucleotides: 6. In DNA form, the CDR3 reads TGCAGTGCTAGATTGGCCGGGACAGGGAATTCACCCCTCCACTTT. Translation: CSARLAGTGNSPLHF.

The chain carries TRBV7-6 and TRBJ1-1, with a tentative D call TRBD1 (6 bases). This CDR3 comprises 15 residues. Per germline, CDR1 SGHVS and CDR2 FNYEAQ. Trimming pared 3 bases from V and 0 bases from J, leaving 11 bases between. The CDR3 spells CASSLGGPMNTEAFF. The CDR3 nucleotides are TGTGCCAGCAGCTTGGGGGGGCCTATGAACACTGAAGCTTTCTTT.

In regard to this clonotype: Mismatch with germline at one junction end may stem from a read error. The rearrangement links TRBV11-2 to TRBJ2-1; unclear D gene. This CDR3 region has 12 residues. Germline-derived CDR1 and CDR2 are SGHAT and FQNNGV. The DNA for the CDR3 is TGTGCCAGCAACTTAAATGGGAATGAGCAGTTCTTC. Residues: CASNLNGNEQFF.

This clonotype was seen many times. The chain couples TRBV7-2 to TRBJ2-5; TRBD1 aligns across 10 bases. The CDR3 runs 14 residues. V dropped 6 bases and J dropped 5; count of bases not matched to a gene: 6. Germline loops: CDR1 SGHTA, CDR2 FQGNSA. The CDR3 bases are TGTGCCAGCAGTCGACAGGGGGCCGGGGAGACCCAGTACTTC. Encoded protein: CASSRQGAGETQYF. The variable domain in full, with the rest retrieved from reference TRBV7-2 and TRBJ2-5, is GAGVSQSPSNKVTEKGKDVELRCDPISGHTALYWYRQSLGQGLEFLIYFQGNSAPDKSGLPSDRFSAERTGGSVSTLTIQRTQQEDSAVYLCASSRQGAGETQYFGPGTRLLVL.

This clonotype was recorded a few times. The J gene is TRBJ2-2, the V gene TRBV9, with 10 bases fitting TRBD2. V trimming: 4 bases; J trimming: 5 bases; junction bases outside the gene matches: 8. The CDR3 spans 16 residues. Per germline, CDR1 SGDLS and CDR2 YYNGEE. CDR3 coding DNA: TGTGCCAGCAGCTTCAGTCCGGGACTAGCGACCGGGGAGCTGTTTTTT. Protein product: CASSFSPGLATGELFF.

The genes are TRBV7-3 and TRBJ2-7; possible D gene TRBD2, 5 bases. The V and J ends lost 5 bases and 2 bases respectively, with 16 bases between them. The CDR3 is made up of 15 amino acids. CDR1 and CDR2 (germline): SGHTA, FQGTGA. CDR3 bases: TGTGCCAGCAGCCCCACACCGGAGGCAACCTACGAGCAGTACTTC. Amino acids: CASSPTPEATYEQYF.

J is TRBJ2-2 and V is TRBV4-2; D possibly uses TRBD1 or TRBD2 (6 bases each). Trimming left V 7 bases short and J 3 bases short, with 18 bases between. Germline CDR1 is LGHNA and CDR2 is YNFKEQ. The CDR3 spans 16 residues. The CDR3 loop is CASTPSRGAHTGELFF. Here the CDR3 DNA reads TGTGCCAGCACCCCCTCAAGGGGGGCGCACACCGGGGAGCTGTTTTTT.

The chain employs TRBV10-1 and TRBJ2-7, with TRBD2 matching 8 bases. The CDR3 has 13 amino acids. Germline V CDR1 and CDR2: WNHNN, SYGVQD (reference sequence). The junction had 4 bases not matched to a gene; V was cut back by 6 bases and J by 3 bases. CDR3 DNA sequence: TGCGCCAGCAGGGGGGGACTAGGCTACGAGCAGTACTTC. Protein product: CASRGGLGYEQYF.

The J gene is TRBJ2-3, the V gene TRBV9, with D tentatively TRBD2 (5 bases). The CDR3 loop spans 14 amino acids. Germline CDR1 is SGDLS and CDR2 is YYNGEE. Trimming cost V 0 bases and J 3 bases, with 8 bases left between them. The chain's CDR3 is CASSVGRRTDTQYF. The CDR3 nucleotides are TGTGCCAGCAGCGTAGGTCGGAGGACAGATACGCAGTATTTT.

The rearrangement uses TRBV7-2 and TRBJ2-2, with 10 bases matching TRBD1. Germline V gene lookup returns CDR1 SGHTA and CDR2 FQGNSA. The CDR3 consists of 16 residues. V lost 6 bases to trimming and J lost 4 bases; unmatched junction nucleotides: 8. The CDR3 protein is CASRVSGTGVTGELFF. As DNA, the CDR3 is TGTGCCAGCAGGGTTTCCGGGACAGGGGTCACCGGGGAGCTGTTTTTT.

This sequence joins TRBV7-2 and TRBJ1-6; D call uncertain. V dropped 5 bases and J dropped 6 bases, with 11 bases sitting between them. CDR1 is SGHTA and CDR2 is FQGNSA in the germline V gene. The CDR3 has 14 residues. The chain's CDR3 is CASSTPGSNSPLHF. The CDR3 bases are TGTGCCAGCAGCACCCCTGGGAGTAATTCACCCCTCCACTTT.

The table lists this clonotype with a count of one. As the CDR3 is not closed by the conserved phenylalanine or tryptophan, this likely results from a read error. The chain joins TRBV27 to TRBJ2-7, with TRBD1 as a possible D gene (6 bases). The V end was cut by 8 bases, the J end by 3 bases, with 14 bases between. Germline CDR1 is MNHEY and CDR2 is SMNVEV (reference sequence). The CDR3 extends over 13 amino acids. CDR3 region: CASGPTGYYEQYL. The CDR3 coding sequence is TGTGCCAGCGGACCGACAGGCTACTACGAGCAGTACCTC.

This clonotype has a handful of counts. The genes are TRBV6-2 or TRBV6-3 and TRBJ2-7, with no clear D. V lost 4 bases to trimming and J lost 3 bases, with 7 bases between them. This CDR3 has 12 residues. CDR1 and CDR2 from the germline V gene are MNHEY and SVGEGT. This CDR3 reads CASSWPDYEQYF. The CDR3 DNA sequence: TGTGCCAGCAGTTGGCCAGACTACGAGCAGTACTTC.

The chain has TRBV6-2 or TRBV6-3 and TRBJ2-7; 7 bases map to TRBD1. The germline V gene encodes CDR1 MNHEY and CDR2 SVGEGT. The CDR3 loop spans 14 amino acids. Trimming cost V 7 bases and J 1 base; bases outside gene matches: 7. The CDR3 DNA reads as TGTGCCAGCAAACCCGGGACAGATTCCTACGAGCAGTACTTC. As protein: CASKPGTDSYEQYF.

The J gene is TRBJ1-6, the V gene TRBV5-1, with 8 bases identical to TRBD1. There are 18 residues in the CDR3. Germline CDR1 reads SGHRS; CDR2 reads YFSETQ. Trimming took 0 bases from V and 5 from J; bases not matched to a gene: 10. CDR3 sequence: CASSLALGDRQDNSPLHF. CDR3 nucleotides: TGCGCCAGCAGCTTGGCTTTGGGGGACAGGCAAGATAATTCACCCCTCCACTTT. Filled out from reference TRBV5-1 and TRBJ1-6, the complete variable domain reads KAGVTQTPRYLIKTRGQQVTLSCSPISGHRSVSWYQQTPGQGLQFLFEYFSETQRNKGNFPGRFSGRQFSNSRSEMNVSTLELGDSALYLCASSLALGDRQDNSPLHFGNGTRLTVT.

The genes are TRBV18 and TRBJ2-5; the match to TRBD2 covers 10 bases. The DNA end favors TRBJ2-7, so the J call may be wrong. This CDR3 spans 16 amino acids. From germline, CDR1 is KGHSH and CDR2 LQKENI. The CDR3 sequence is CASSRIASGSTYEQYF. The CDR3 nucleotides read TGTGCCAGCTCACGGATTGCTAGCGGGAGTACCTACGAGCAGTACTTC.

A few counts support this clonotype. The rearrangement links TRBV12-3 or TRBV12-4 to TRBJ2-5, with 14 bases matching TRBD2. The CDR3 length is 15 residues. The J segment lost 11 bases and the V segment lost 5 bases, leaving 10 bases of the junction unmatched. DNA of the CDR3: TGTGCCAGCAGTCCAAGACTAGCGGGAGGGCCCGGGCAGTACTTC. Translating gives CASSPRLAGGPGQYF.

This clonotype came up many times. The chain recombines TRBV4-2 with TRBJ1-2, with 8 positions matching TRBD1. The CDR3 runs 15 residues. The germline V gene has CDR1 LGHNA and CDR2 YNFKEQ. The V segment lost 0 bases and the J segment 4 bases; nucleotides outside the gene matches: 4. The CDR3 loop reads CASSQETGDTYGYTF. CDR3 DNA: TGTGCCAGCAGCCAAGAGACAGGGGATACCTATGGCTACACCTTC.

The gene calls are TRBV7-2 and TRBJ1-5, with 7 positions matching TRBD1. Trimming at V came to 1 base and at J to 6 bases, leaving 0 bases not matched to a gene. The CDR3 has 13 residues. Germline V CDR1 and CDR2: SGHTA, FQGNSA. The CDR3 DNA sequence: TGTGCCAGCAGCTTAGGGGACAGTCAGCCCCAGCATTTT. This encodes CASSLGDSQPQHF.

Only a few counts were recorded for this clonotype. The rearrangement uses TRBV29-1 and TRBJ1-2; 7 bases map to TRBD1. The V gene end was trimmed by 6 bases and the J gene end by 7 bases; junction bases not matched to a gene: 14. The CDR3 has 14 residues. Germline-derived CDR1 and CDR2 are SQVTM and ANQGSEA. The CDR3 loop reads CSVVTGANSRGYTF. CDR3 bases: TGCAGCGTAGTTACAGGGGCGAACTCGCGTGGCTACACCTTC.

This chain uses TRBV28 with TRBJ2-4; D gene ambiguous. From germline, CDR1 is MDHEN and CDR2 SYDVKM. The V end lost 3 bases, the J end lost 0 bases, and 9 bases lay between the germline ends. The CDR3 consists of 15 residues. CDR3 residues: CASSFRWEAKNIQYF. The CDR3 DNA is TGTGCCAGCAGTTTCCGGTGGGAAGCCAAAAACATTCAGTACTTC.

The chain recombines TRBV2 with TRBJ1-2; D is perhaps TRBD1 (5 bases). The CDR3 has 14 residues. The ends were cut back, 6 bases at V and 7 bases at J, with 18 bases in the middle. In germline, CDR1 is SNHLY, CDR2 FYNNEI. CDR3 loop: CASRGTGNTLGYTF. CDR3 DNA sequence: TGTGCCAGCAGAGGTACAGGAAATACGCTTGGCTACACCTTC.

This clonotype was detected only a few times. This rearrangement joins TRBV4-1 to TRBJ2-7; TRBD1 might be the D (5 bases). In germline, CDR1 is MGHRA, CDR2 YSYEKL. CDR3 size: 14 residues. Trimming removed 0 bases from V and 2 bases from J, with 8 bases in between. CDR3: CASSQDQGPYEQYF. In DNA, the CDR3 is TGCGCCAGCAGCCAAGATCAGGGTCCCTACGAGCAGTACTTC.

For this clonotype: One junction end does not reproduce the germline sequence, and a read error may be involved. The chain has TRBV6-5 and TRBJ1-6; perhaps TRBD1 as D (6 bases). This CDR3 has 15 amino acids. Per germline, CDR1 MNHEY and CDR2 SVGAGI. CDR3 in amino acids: CASSDSTGANSPLHF. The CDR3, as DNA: TGTGCCAGCAGTGACTCTACGGGGGCTAATTCACCCCTCCACTTT.

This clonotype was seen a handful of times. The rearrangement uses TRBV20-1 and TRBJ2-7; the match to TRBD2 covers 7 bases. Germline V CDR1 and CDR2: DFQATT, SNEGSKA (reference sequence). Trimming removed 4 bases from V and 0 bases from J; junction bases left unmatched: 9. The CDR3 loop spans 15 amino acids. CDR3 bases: TGCAGTGCTAAGAACCTAGCGGTGAGCTCCTACGAGCAGTACTTC. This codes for CSAKNLAVSSYEQYF.